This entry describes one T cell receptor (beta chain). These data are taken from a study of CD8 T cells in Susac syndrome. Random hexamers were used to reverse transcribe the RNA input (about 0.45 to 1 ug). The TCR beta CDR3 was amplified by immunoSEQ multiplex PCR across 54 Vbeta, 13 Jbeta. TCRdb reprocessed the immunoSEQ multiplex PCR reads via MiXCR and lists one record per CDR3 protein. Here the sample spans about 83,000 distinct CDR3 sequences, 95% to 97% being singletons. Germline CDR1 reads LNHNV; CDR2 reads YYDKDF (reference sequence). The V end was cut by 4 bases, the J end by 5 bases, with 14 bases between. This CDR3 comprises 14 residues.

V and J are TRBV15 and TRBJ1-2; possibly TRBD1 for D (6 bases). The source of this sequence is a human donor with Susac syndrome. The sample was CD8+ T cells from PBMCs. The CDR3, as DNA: TGTGCCACCAGCACGCAGGGGCGATCGTATGGCTACACCTTC. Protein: CATSTQGRSYGYTF.